This T cell receptor beta chain was obtained from a study of T cells in Graves' hyperthyroidism and ophthalmopathy. The germline gives CDR1 SGHRS, CDR2 YFSETQ. This CDR3 comprises 12 residues. The V end lost 3 bases, the J end lost 5 bases, and 7 bases lay between the germline ends. Amplification of TCR beta CDR3 regions used RNA as the template. HTBI primers were the set used in a first-round RT-PCR of the TCR CDR3. MiXCR was run by TCRdb on the multiplex PCR reads, yielding one entry per CDR3 protein. The sample lists around 270,000 distinct CDR3 sequences; less than 20% were seen once. The chain couples TRBV5-1 to TRBJ2-3, with D tentatively TRBD2 (5 bases). Sequenced: blood. This sequence originates from a man aged 45 to 65 with Graves' ophthalmopathy. This CDR3 reads CASSSGRDTQYF. The CDR3 DNA is TGCGCCAGCAGCTCGGGAAGAGATACGCAGTATTTT.